The present TCR beta chain was sequenced within a study of PD-L1 blockade in urothelial cancer. About the study: Patients initiated atezolizumab around 2014 at 1,200 mg intravenously every 3 weeks. Blood was analyzed 3 weeks (second dose) and 6 weeks after treatment start. Median T cell yield per blood sample was 110,000 to 150,000 cells.

Clones were sequenced by immunoSEQ multiplex PCR, and TCRdb holds only the in-frame ones, with some missing. In the table there are 100,000 to 150,000 clones, roughly 88% of which are singletons. Time point denoted: peripheral blood 6 weeks after treatment start. In germline, CDR1 is SGDLS, CDR2 YYNGEE. Trimming cost V 0 bases and J 4 bases, with 13 bases left between them. The CDR3 is made up of 15 amino acids. This clonotype originated in a man aged 50-60 years with urothelial cancer. The material sequenced was PBMCs, taken around atezolizumab (anti-PD-L1) treatment. The chain uses TRBV9 and TRBJ2-5; tentative D call: TRBD1 (6 bases). The CDR3 DNA follows: TGTGCCAGCAGCGTAGACAGGGCCACAAGAGAGACCCAGTACTTC. It codes for CASSVDRATRETQYF.